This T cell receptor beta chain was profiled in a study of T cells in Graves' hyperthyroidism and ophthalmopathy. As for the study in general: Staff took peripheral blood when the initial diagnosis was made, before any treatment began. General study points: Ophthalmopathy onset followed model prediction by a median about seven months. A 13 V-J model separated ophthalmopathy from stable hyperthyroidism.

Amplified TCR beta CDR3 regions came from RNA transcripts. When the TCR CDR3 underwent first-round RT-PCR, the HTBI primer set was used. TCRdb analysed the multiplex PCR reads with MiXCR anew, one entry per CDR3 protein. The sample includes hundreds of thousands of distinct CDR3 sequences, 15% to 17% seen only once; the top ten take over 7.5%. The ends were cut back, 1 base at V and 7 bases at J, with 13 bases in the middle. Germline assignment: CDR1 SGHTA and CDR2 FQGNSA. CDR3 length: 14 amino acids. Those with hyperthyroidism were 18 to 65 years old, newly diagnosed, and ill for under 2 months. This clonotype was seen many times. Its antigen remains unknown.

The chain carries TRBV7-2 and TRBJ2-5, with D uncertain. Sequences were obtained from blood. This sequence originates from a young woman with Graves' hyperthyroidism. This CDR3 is CASSLGFFGGTQYF. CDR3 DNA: TGTGCCAGCAGCTTAGGGTTCTTCGGCGGGACCCAGTACTTC.